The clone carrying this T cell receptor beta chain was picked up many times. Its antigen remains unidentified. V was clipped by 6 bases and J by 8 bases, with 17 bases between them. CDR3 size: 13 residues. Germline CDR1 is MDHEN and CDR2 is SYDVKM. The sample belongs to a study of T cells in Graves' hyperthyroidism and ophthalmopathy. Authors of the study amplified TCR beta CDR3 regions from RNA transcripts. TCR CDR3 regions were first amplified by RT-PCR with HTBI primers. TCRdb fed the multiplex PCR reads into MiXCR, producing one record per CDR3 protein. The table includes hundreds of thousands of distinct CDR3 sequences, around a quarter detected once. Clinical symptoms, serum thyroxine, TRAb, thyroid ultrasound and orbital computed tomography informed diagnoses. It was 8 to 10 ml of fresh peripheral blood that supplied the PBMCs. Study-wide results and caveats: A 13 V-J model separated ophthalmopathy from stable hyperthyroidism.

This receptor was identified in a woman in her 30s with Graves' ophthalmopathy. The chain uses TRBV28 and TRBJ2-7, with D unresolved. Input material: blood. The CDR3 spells CASRPPVDPKQYF. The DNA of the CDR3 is TGTGCCAGCAGACCCCCCGTGGACCCCAAGCAGTACTTC.